The 4 T cell receptor beta chains reported below all come from one sample, sequenced in a study of beta chain features in type 1 diabetes. Study results and caveats: Type 1 diabetes patients had TCRB CDR3s that were shorter (moderately but significantly so) in all four CD4+ subsets.

Their target antigens are unknown. Reverse transcription of all isolated RNA meant that expressed TCRB transcripts were sequenced. Repertoires were generated with immunoSEQ multiplex PCR, while TCRdb's copy carries only in-frame clones and drops some. This table has 100,000 to 150,000 clones, roughly 17% appearing once. The sequenced sample consisted of central memory CD4+ T cells from blood. These receptors came from a man aged 18 to 35 with type 1 diabetes.

The V gene is TRBV14, the J gene TRBJ2-1, with D hard to call. Germline CDR1 and CDR2: SGHDN and FVKESK. CDR3 length: 13 amino acids. The V end was cut by 4 bases, the J end by 8 bases, with 12 bases between. The CDR3 loop is CASSPFLGDEQFF. The CDR3 coding sequence is TGTGCCAGCAGCCCCTTCCTAGGAGATGAGCAGTTCTTC.

This clone has only a few counts. The chain is built from TRBV19 and TRBJ2-1; TRBD2 might be the D (5 bases). With 6 bases removed from V and 5 bases from J, the gap between germline ends came to 20 bases. The CDR3 has 16 amino acids. The germline V gene has CDR1 LNHDA and CDR2 SQIVND (reference sequence). Here the CDR3 DNA reads TGTGCCAGTAGAACGATTAGTAACGGGATCCACAATGAGCAGTTCTTC. Protein sequence: CASRTISNGIHNEQFF.

This clone was found a few times. Additional DNA sequences in this sample encode the identical CDR3. The genes are TRBV10-3 and TRBJ1-1; 9 bases match TRBD1. J lost 2 bases, V lost 3 bases, and 10 bases had no gene match. CDR1 is ENHRY and CDR2 is SYGVKD in the germline V gene. This CDR3 contains 17 residues. The CDR3, as DNA: TGTGCCATCAGTGAAGAGAAGGGACAGGGTGGAAACACTGAAGCTTTCTTT. This codes for CAISEEKGQGGNTEAFF.

The chain couples TRBV5-4 to TRBJ2-3; weak D call: TRBD2 (6 bases). Germline V gives CDR1 SGHNT, CDR2 YYREEE (reference sequence). V dropped 4 bases and J dropped 6 bases, with 6 bases sitting between them. The CDR3 extends over 11 amino acids. CDR3 sequence reads: CASSRGDTQYF. In DNA, the CDR3 is TGTGCCAGCAGCCGGGGGGATACGCAGTATTTT.